These 21 T cell receptor beta chains share one sample of origin, sequenced in a study of blood T cell repertoires in COVID-19. The method was immunoSEQ multiplex PCR; TCRdb's version includes in-frame clones alone and lacks a portion of them. The sample records around 200,000 clones, about 88% being singletons. Sequenced input: PBMCs or T cells enriched from blood (not recorded which). The receptor set was obtained from a woman in her twenties or thirties who had recovered from COVID-19.

The V gene is TRBV19, the J gene TRBJ2-1; D unresolved. This CDR3 is built from 13 residues. From germline, CDR1 is LNHDA and CDR2 SQIVND (reference sequence). Trimming shortened V by 6 bases and J by 4 bases, and 10 bases separated the two germline ends. CDR3 sequence: CASRSIMYNEQFF. In DNA form, the CDR3 reads TGTGCCAGTAGGTCTATAATGTACAATGAGCAGTTCTTC.

The chain couples TRBV5-4 to TRBJ2-3, with 10 bases that match TRBD2. The CDR3 covers 18 residues. V was clipped by 4 bases and J by 6 bases; unmatched bases: 17. The V gene's germline CDR1 is SGHNT and CDR2 YYREEE (reference sequence). CDR3 nucleotides: TGTGCCAGCAGCCTACCCACCCCTGAGCGGGGGGGCAAGGATACGCAGTATTTT. Protein: CASSLPTPERGGKDTQYF.

This clone was seen at least ten times. The rearrangement joins TRBV15 to TRBJ1-2; TRBD1 matches at 7 bases. Germline CDR1 LNHNV, CDR2 YYDKDF (reference sequence). V gave up 0 bases and J gave up 4 bases; unmatched junction bases: 8. The CDR3 covers 16 residues. In DNA, the CDR3 is TGTGCCACCAGCAGAGATCAAGGGGGCAGAGGCTATGGCTACACCTTC. Translation gives CATSRDQGGRGYGYTF.

The J gene is TRBJ2-7, the V gene TRBV7-2; 7 nucleotides line up with TRBD1. The V gene's germline CDR1 is SGHTA and CDR2 FQGNSA. V gave up 5 bases and J gave up 0 bases; unmatched junction bases: 10. This CDR3 has 16 amino acids. DNA of the CDR3: TGTGCCAGCAGCCCTCAACCGGGACAGAGCTCCTACGAGCAGTACTTC. Protein sequence: CASSPQPGQSSYEQYF.

V and J are TRBV3-1 (or the pseudogene TRBV3-2) and TRBJ2-2; the match to TRBD2 covers 8 bases. Germline V CDR1 and CDR2: LGHDT, YNNKEL (reference sequence). The CDR3 sequence is 16 residues long. The V and J ends lost 4 bases and 1 base, in that order; junction bases with no gene match: 5. The chain's CDR3 is CASSLSGGLNTGELFF. CDR3 nucleotide sequence: TGTGCCAGCAGCCTAAGCGGGGGCCTGAACACCGGGGAGCTGTTTTTT.

The chain joins TRBV19 to TRBJ1-1; TRBD1 matches at 8 bases. After removal of 0 bases from V and 1 base from J, the junction contained 1 base not matched to a gene. Germline loops: CDR1 LNHDA, CDR2 SQIVND (reference sequence). The CDR3 runs to 15 residues. The CDR3 region is CASSIEGTGNTEAFF. In DNA, the CDR3 is TGTGCCAGTAGTATAGAGGGGACAGGGAACACTGAAGCTTTCTTT. The variable domain in full, completed from reference TRBV19 and TRBJ1-1, reads DGGITQSPKYLFRKEGQNVTLSCEQNLNHDAMYWYRQDPGQGLRLIYYSQIVNDFQKGDIAEGYSVSREKKESFPLTVTSAQKNPTAFYLCASSIEGTGNTEAFFGQGTRLTVV.

The chain has TRBV10-1 and TRBJ2-1; 7 bases line up with TRBD1. Germline V gene lookup returns CDR1 WNHNN and CDR2 SYGVQD (reference sequence). Trimming cost V 4 bases and J 3 bases; bases outside gene matches: 3. The CDR3 sequence is 14 residues long. This CDR3 is CASSGGTVYNEQFF. CDR3 DNA sequence: TGCGCCAGCAGTGGTGGGACAGTCTACAATGAGCAGTTCTTC.

The chain employs TRBV7-9 and TRBJ1-1, with a weak D call TRBD1 (6 bases). This CDR3 region has 15 residues. Germline lookup yields CDR1 SEHNR and CDR2 FQNEAQ (reference sequence). Trimming removed 4 bases at V and 1 base at J, with 13 bases between. The CDR3 nucleotides read TGTGCCAGCAGCTATACAGGGCCGGCGAACACTGAAGCTTTCTTT. This encodes CASSYTGPANTEAFF.

J is TRBJ1-3 and V is TRBV19; D unresolved. Trimming left V 4 bases short and J 0 bases short, with 7 bases between. Per germline, CDR1 LNHDA and CDR2 SQIVND (reference sequence). This CDR3 has 14 amino acids. CDR3: CASSTGSSGNTIYF. The CDR3 coding sequence is TGTGCCAGTAGTACCGGGTCCTCTGGAAACACCATATATTTT.

The chain carries TRBV5-6 and TRBJ1-1; a weak D match, TRBD1 (5 bases). V lost 6 bases and J 0 bases, leaving 12 bases between the germline ends. Germline CDR1 reads SGHDT; CDR2 reads YYEEEE. The CDR3 sequence is 14 residues long. The CDR3 spells CASKIRGLNTEAFF. Written as DNA, the CDR3 is TGTGCCAGCAAAATTAGGGGTTTGAACACTGAAGCTTTCTTT. Full variable domain (remainder filled in from reference TRBV5-6 and TRBJ1-1): DAGVTQSPTHLIKTRGQQVTLRCSPKSGHDTVSWYQQALGQGPQFIFQYYEEEERQRGNFPDRFSGHQFPNYSSELNVNALLLGDSALYLCASKIRGLNTEAFFGQGTRLTVV.

This clone was counted a single time. The CDR3 DNA follows: TGTGCCATCTGGAAAACAGGCTACCTTGAAGCTTTCTTT. Translating it yields CAIWKTGYLEAFF. The rearrangement joins TRBV2 to TRBJ1-1; tentative D call: TRBD1 (5 bases). Trimming removed 10 bases at V and 7 bases at J, with 19 bases between. The length of the CDR3 is 13 residues. Germline values: CDR1 SNHLY, CDR2 FYNNEI.

V and J are TRBV7-9 and TRBJ2-5; 12 nucleotides match TRBD2. CDR1 and CDR2 from the germline V gene are SEHNR and FQNEAQ (reference sequence). Trimming cost V 5 bases and J 0 bases; bases outside gene matches: 10. The CDR3 covers 18 residues. CDR3 DNA sequence: TGTGCCAGCAGCCCCGCCCGACTAGCGGGGGAGTACCAAGAGACCCAGTACTTC. Translation: CASSPARLAGEYQETQYF.

This rearrangement joins TRBV11-3 to TRBJ2-2, with D unclear. This CDR3 region has 14 residues. Germline V gene sequence: CDR1 SGHNT, CDR2 YENEEA. Between the trimmed V and J ends, which lost 6 bases and 0 bases, there was a span of 8 bases. For the CDR3, the DNA is TGTGCCAGCAGGCGGCAATCGAACACCGGGGAGCTGTTTTTT. This translates into CASRRQSNTGELFF.

The chain has TRBV5-1 and TRBJ2-3; 8 bases map to TRBD1. CDR1 is SGHRS, CDR2 YFSETQ, per germline. The CDR3 length is 15 residues. Trimming removed 3 bases from V and 4 bases from J; junction bases left unmatched: 7. The CDR3 DNA is TGCGCCAGCAGCTCCCCAGGGGGCATGGCAGATACGCAGTATTTT. Translating it yields CASSSPGGMADTQYF. Drawing the rest from reference TRBV5-1 and TRBJ2-3, the complete variable domain is KAGVTQTPRYLIKTRGQQVTLSCSPISGHRSVSWYQQTPGQGLQFLFEYFSETQRNKGNFPGRFSGRQFSNSRSEMNVSTLELGDSALYLCASSSPGGMADTQYFGPGTRLTVL.

The chain carries TRBV11-2 and TRBJ1-2, with D maybe TRBD1 (6 bases). The germline V and J ends were trimmed by 5 bases and 8 bases, with 18 bases remaining between them. CDR3 length equals 14 residues. Germline loops: CDR1 SGHAT, CDR2 FQNNGV. The CDR3: CASSLADSFGGYTF. CDR3 DNA sequence: TGTGCCAGCAGCCTAGCGGACAGTTTTGGCGGCTACACCTTC.

This chain joins TRBV28 and TRBJ1-1; no reliable D call. The CDR3 contains 14 residues. V was clipped by 3 bases and J by 5 bases, with 13 bases between them. CDR1 is MDHEN, CDR2 SYDVKM, per germline. Here the CDR3 reads CASSFFGGVTEAFF. DNA for the CDR3: TGTGCCAGCAGTTTTTTCGGAGGTGTAACTGAAGCTTTCTTT.

The chain recombines TRBV2 with TRBJ2-7; D may be TRBD1 (6 bases). This CDR3 is 12 amino acids long. V lost 7 bases, J lost 4 bases, and 11 bases lay in between. Germline CDR1 SNHLY, CDR2 FYNNEI. CDR3 protein: CASTGQGYEQYF. As DNA, the CDR3 is TGTGCCAGCACGGGGCAGGGGTACGAGCAGTACTTC. Looking up the rest from reference TRBV2 and TRBJ2-7 gives the full variable domain: EPEVTQTPSHQVTQMGQEVILRCVPISNHLYFYWYRQILGQKVEFLVSFYNNEISEKSEIFDDQFSVERPDGSNFTLKIRSTKLEDSAMYFCASTGQGYEQYFGPGTRLTVT.

The chain uses TRBV7-9 and TRBJ2-2; TRBD2 might be the D (5 bases). Trimming took off 5 bases at V and 1 base at J, with 11 bases between the two ends. The germline V gene encodes CDR1 SEHNR and CDR2 FQNEAQ (reference sequence). This CDR3 has 15 amino acids. The CDR3 region is CASSPTAGNTGELFF. The CDR3 bases are TGTGCCAGCAGCCCGACGGCGGGGAACACCGGGGAGCTGTTTTTT.

This clone was recorded once. V is TRBV7-8 and J is TRBJ1-1; a weak D match, TRBD1 (6 bases). Germline CDR1 SGHVS, CDR2 FQNEAQ. CDR3 length: 18 amino acids. The germline V and J ends were trimmed by 2 bases and 0 bases, with 19 bases remaining between them. The CDR3 DNA follows: TGTGCCAGCAGCTTATTACCCCCCAGCAGGGGTTTGAACACTGAAGCTTTCTTT. This codes for CASSLLPPSRGLNTEAFF.

The genes are TRBV30 and TRBJ1-4, with 7 bases aligning to TRBD1. Germline V CDR1 and CDR2: GTSNPN, SVGIG (reference sequence). This CDR3 contains 15 residues. The V gene end was trimmed by 2 bases and the J gene end by 6 bases; junction bases not matched to a gene: 9. The CDR3 here is CAWSRRTGLYEKLFF. The CDR3 DNA sequence: TGTGCCTGGAGTCGAAGGACAGGATTATATGAAAAACTGTTTTTT. Based on the CDR3 plus reference TRBV30 and TRBJ1-4, the full variable domain is SQTIHQWPATLVQPVGSPLSLECTVEGTSNPNLYWYRQAAGRGLQLLFYSVGIGQISSEVPQNLSASRPQDRQFILSSKKLLLSDSGFYLCAWSRRTGLYEKLFFGSGTQLSVL.

The rearrangement uses TRBV5-8 and TRBJ2-1; 12 bases are shared with TRBD2. CDR3 length equals 14 residues. Trimming took 4 bases from V and 10 from J; bases not matched to a gene: 6. In germline, CDR1 is SGHTS, CDR2 YDEGEE. The CDR3 bases are TGTGCCAGCAGCGCTAGCGGGAGGGCCCTCGAGCAGTTCTTC. It encodes CASSASGRALEQFF.